One sample yielded the 20 T cell receptor beta chains listed below, sequenced in a study of blood T cell repertoires in COVID-19. The repertoire was sequenced with immunoSEQ multiplex PCR; TCRdb's copy has only in-frame clones and lacks some. This table holds approximately 72,000 clones, around 85% found once. The sequenced sample was peripheral blood. These receptors were obtained from a woman of 80 years or more with active or convalescent COVID-19.

The CDR3 DNA reads as TGCGCCAGCAGCTTGGGCGACAGTTACAATCAGCCCCAGCATTTT. Translating it yields CASSLGDSYNQPQHF. J is TRBJ1-5 and V is TRBV5-1; D is possibly TRBD1 (5 bases). The CDR3 runs to 15 residues. V gave up 0 bases and J gave up 3 bases, with 10 bases separating them. Germline CDR1 SGHRS, CDR2 YFSETQ.

The chain uses TRBV10-2 and TRBJ1-2; D unclear. The CDR3 is 14 residues long. The V end was cut by 4 bases, the J end by 1 base, with 10 bases between. Per germline, CDR1 WSHSY and CDR2 SAAADI. CDR3 sequence (DNA): TGCGCCAGCAGTGCTCCTCTAAATAACTATGGCTACACCTTC. Its protein product is CASSAPLNNYGYTF.

This clone turned up a few times. V and J are TRBV7-3 and TRBJ2-3, with 8 nucleotides matching TRBD2. Germline V lookup: CDR1 SGHTA, CDR2 FQGTGA. This CDR3 spans 17 amino acids. The V segment lost 5 bases and the J segment 2 bases; nucleotides outside the gene matches: 12. CDR3 residues: CASSPLSRAGVTDTQYF. As DNA, the CDR3 is TGTGCCAGCAGCCCCCTGAGTCGAGCGGGGGTCACAGATACGCAGTATTTT.

J is TRBJ1-4 and V is TRBV5-1; D gene unclear. The CDR3 is 14 amino acids. Between the trimmed V and J ends, which lost 4 bases and 3 bases, there was a span of 10 bases. CDR1 and CDR2 from the germline V gene are SGHRS and YFSETQ. CDR3 nucleotide sequence: TGCGCCAGCAGCAACAGCCTTGCTAATGAAAAACTGTTTTTT. Its translation: CASSNSLANEKLFF.

V usage is TRBV19 and J usage is TRBJ1-5, with D unclear. V was pared by 4 bases and J by 7 bases, with 11 bases between. This CDR3 comprises 13 residues. Germline V gives CDR1 LNHDA, CDR2 SQIVND (reference sequence). The CDR3 sequence is CASSRTSGQPQHF. The CDR3 DNA follows: TGTGCCAGTAGTAGGACGTCGGGACAGCCCCAGCATTTT.

The V gene is TRBV5-1, the J gene TRBJ2-7, with 10 bases that match TRBD2. CDR1 and CDR2 (germline): SGHRS, YFSETQ. J gave up 7 bases and V 0 bases, and 4 bases lay outside the gene matches. The CDR3 has 14 residues. This chain's CDR3 is CASSLGLAGVEQYF. CDR3 sequence (DNA): TGCGCCAGCAGCTTGGGGCTAGCGGGGGTTGAGCAGTACTTC.

The gene calls are TRBV28 and TRBJ1-6; D not certain. CDR3 length equals 15 residues. Germline-derived CDR1 and CDR2 are MDHEN and SYDVKM. The V end was cut by 3 bases, the J end by 7 bases, with 13 bases between. The CDR3: CASSFDLTGNSPLHF. The CDR3 region has the DNA TGTGCCAGCAGTTTCGATCTAACGGGGAATTCACCCCTCCACTTT.

The V gene is TRBV28, the J gene TRBJ1-1, with D possibly being TRBD1 (6 bases). The V and J ends lost 4 bases and 8 bases respectively, with 17 bases between them. Germline CDR1 MDHEN, CDR2 SYDVKM. The CDR3 is 14 amino acids. This CDR3 reads CASSSGTPMGEAFF. The CDR3 DNA is TGTGCCAGCAGTTCAGGGACACCCATGGGAGAAGCTTTCTTT.

As for this clone: A read error is likely, as this CDR3 ends without the conserved phenylalanine or tryptophan. Because the CDR3's place on the DNA is in doubt, the DNA is left out and the CDR3 is given as listed by TCRdb. The chain has TRBV10-1 and TRBJ2-7; no DNA check was done on the table's D call, TRBD2. From its first to its last residue, the CDR3 has 11 amino acids. Germline CDR1 reads WNHNN; CDR2 reads SYGVQD (reference sequence). The CDR3 is CASGKRDYYPL.

The J gene is TRBJ2-2, the V gene TRBV5-1; TRBD1 agrees at 12 bases. CDR1 and CDR2 from the germline V gene are SGHRS and YFSETQ. V was pared by 0 bases and J by 0 bases, with 15 bases of the junction left unmatched. The CDR3 runs 22 residues. The CDR3 nucleotides read TGCGCCAGCAGCTTGGGGGCTCTTGGGACAGGGGGCTCGTTCCCGAACACCGGGGAGCTGTTTTTT. This codes for CASSLGALGTGGSFPNTGELFF.

The V call is TRBV15, the J call TRBJ1-5; D unclear. CDR3 length: 14 amino acids. Germline assignment: CDR1 LNHNV and CDR2 YYDKDF (reference sequence). Deletions cut 4 bases from V and 7 bases from J, with 14 bases between. The CDR3 DNA sequence: TGTGCCACCAGCACGAGGGCCGCCAGACAGCCCCAGCATTTT. Encoded protein: CATSTRAARQPQHF. Together with reference TRBV15 and TRBJ1-5, the CDR3 gives the full variable domain: DAMVIQNPRYQVTQFGKPVTLSCSQTLNHNVMYWYQQKSSQAPKLLFHYYDKDFNNEADTPDNFQSRRPNTSFCFLDIRSPGLGDTAMYLCATSTRAARQPQHFGDGTRLSIL.

V is TRBV5-5 and J is TRBJ2-5, with TRBD1 matching 7 bases. Germline CDR1 and CDR2: SGHKS and YYEKEE (reference sequence). This CDR3 comprises 17 residues. After removal of 1 base from V and 5 bases from J, the junction contained 14 bases not matched to a gene. CDR3 protein: CASSLPHGQAIGETQYF. In DNA form, the CDR3 reads TGTGCCAGCAGCTTGCCCCATGGACAGGCTATTGGGGAGACCCAGTACTTC.

The genes are TRBV30 and TRBJ1-2; D not certain. Trimming stripped 3 bases from V and 5 bases from J, with 13 bases between. The germline V gene has CDR1 GTSNPN and CDR2 SVGIG (reference sequence). This CDR3 spans 13 amino acids. The CDR3 DNA is TGTGCCTGGAGCTCACAGCAATATTATGGCTACACCTTC. This encodes CAWSSQQYYGYTF.

The V gene is TRBV28, the J gene TRBJ2-7; 10 nucleotides line up with TRBD1. Per germline, CDR1 MDHEN and CDR2 SYDVKM. Germline trimming cut 6 bases from V and 2 bases from J; bases unmatched to any gene: 4. The CDR3 is 14 amino acids. Here the CDR3 DNA reads TGTGCCAGCAGGACAGGGGGCCCTACCTACGAGCAGTACTTC. It encodes CASRTGGPTYEQYF. Supplemented by reference TRBV28 and TRBJ2-7, the full variable domain reads DVKVTQSSRYLVKRTGEKVFLECVQDMDHENMFWYRQDPGLGLRLIYFSYDVKMKEKGDIPEGYSVSREKKERFSLILESASTNQTSMYLCASRTGGPTYEQYFGPGTRLTVT.

The chain recombines TRBV11-3 with TRBJ2-1; 7 bases are shared with TRBD2. Per germline, CDR1 SGHNT and CDR2 YENEEA. The CDR3 is 15 residues long. The ends lost 2 bases at V and 4 bases at J; junction bases unmatched: 5. Here the CDR3 reads CASSLMASGYNEQFF. The CDR3 nucleotides read TGTGCCAGCAGCTTAATGGCTAGCGGATACAATGAGCAGTTCTTC. The full variable domain, its missing parts supplied by reference TRBV11-3 and TRBJ2-1, is EAGVVQSPRYKIIEKKQPVAFWCNPISGHNTLYWYLQNLGQGPELLIRYENEEAVDDSQLPKDRFSAERLKGVDSTLKIQPAELGDSAVYLCASSLMASGYNEQFFGPGTRLTVL.

The gene calls are TRBV3-1 (or the pseudogene TRBV3-2) and TRBJ1-6; D might be TRBD1 (5 bases). The CDR3 is 17 amino acids. In germline, CDR1 is LGHDT, CDR2 YNNKEL (reference sequence). V lost 3 bases to trimming and J lost 9 bases, with 21 bases between them. CDR3: CASSHGPGYKGVSPLHF. Here the CDR3 DNA reads TGTGCCAGCAGCCACGGGCCGGGCTACAAAGGGGTTTCACCCCTCCACTTT.

This chain links TRBV3-1 (or the pseudogene TRBV3-2) with TRBJ1-6; D possibly corresponds to TRBD1 (6 bases). The germline CDR1 and CDR2 sequences are LGHDT and YNNKEL (reference sequence). V was shortened by 4 bases and J by 9 bases, with 13 bases between the two germline ends. The CDR3 length is 14 residues. CDR3 sequence reads: CASSPPGGASPLHF. Written as DNA, the CDR3 is TGTGCCAGCAGCCCGCCGGGGGGCGCTTCACCCCTCCACTTT.

The chain employs TRBV18 and TRBJ2-2, with D tentatively TRBD2 (6 bases). This CDR3 is 15 amino acids long. V was pared by 0 bases and J by 4 bases, with 9 bases between. The germline gives CDR1 KGHSH, CDR2 LQKENI. In nucleotides, the CDR3 is TGTGCCAGCTCACCACCCGGGACTCCCACCGGGGAGCTGTTTTTT. This encodes CASSPPGTPTGELFF.

V is TRBV19 and J is TRBJ1-1; possibly TRBD1 for D (5 bases). The length of the CDR3 is 13 residues. V lost 5 bases to trimming and J lost 3 bases, with 10 bases between them. Germline lookup yields CDR1 LNHDA and CDR2 SQIVND (reference sequence). The CDR3 region is CASSDTGDTEAFF. CDR3 DNA: TGTGCCAGTAGTGACACAGGTGACACTGAAGCTTTCTTT.

This clone appeared a few times. This rearrangement joins TRBV7-9 to TRBJ1-5; TRBD1 might be the D (5 bases). Per germline, CDR1 SEHNR and CDR2 FQNEAQ (reference sequence). V lost 3 bases and J lost 1, with 19 bases in between. This CDR3 is built from 18 residues. The CDR3 nucleotides are TGTGCCAGCAGCTTCGGGACTCCCAATGGAATAAGCAATCAGCCCCAGCATTTT. It translates to CASSFGTPNGISNQPQHF. The full variable domain, with the rest looked up from reference TRBV7-9 and TRBJ1-5, is DTGVSQNPRHKITKRGQNVTFRCDPISEHNRLYWYRQTLGQGPEFLTYFQNEAQLEKSRLLSDRFSAERPKGSFSTLEIQRTEQGDSAMYLCASSFGTPNGISNQPQHFGDGTRLSIL.